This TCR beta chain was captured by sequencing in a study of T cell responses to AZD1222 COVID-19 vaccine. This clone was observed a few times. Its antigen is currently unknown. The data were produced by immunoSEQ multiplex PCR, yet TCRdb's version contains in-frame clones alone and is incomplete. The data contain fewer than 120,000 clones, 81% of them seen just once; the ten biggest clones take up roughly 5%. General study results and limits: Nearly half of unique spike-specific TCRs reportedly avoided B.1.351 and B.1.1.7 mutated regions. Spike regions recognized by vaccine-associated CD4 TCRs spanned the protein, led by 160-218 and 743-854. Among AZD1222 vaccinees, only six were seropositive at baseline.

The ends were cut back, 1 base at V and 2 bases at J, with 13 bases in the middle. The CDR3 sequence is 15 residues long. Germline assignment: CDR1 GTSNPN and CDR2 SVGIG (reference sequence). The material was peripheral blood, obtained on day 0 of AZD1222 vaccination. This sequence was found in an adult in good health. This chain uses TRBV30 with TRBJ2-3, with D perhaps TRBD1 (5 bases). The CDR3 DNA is TGTGCCTGGAGTGGGGGCCTCCCCCCCACAGATACGCAGTATTTT. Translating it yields CAWSGGLPPTDTQYF.